Below are 28 T cell receptor beta chains sequenced from a single sample in a study of shared clonotypes between healthy human individuals. Only in-frame clones appear in the TCRdb table, and some are missing; sequencing was by immunoSEQ multiplex PCR. The table records 2.3 million or so clones, just over 90% of them present only once. Material for sequencing was naive CD4+ T cells from PBMCs. Specified subset: CD45RA+ positively selected. All receptors derive from a man in his late teens or twenties in good health. Some clones in this sample may be carry-over from other donors' samples.

Here the CDR3 DNA reads TGCGCCAGCAGCAGAAGAGCAGGGTCTGGGGCCAACGTCCTGACTTTC. It yields the protein CASSRRAGSGANVLTF. This chain connects TRBV5-1 to TRBJ2-6, with D perhaps TRBD1 (5 bases). V shed 4 bases and J shed 1 base, with 12 bases lying between them. There are 16 residues in the CDR3. From germline, CDR1 is SGHRS and CDR2 YFSETQ. Drawing the rest from reference TRBV5-1 and TRBJ2-6, the complete variable domain is KAGVTQTPRYLIKTRGQQVTLSCSPISGHRSVSWYQQTPGQGLQFLFEYFSETQRNKGNFPGRFSGRQFSNSRSEMNVSTLELGDSALYLCASSRRAGSGANVLTFGAGSRLTVL.

This chain links TRBV5-6 with TRBJ2-1, with D hard to call. The germline gives CDR1 SGHDT, CDR2 YYEEEE. Trimming left V 0 bases short and J 5 bases short, with 6 bases between. The CDR3 runs to 13 residues. DNA of the CDR3: TGTGCCAGCAGCTTGGTCCGGGACAATGAGCAGTTCTTC. It codes for CASSLVRDNEQFF. Looking up the rest from reference TRBV5-6 and TRBJ2-1 gives the full variable domain: DAGVTQSPTHLIKTRGQQVTLRCSPKSGHDTVSWYQQALGQGPQFIFQYYEEEERQRGNFPDRFSGHQFPNYSSELNVNALLLGDSALYLCASSLVRDNEQFFGPGTRLTVL.

This clone showed up just once. The chain has TRBV7-8 and TRBJ1-1; D unresolved. This CDR3 is built from 13 residues. Germline lookup yields CDR1 SGHVS and CDR2 FQNEAQ. Trimming stripped 5 bases from V and 1 base from J, with 8 bases between. The CDR3 DNA follows: TGTGCCAGCAGCGTACAGACGAACACTGAAGCTTTCTTT. As protein: CASSVQTNTEAFF.

The V call is TRBV5-1, the J call TRBJ2-3; D gene unclear. Per germline, CDR1 SGHRS and CDR2 YFSETQ. The CDR3 is made up of 14 amino acids. Trimming took off 4 bases at V and 2 bases at J, with 11 bases between the two ends. CDR3 region: CASSPPEYTDTQYF. The CDR3 DNA reads TGCGCCAGCAGCCCCCCTGAGTACACAGATACGCAGTATTTT. Together with reference TRBV5-1 and TRBJ2-3, the CDR3 gives the full variable domain: KAGVTQTPRYLIKTRGQQVTLSCSPISGHRSVSWYQQTPGQGLQFLFEYFSETQRNKGNFPGRFSGRQFSNSRSEMNVSTLELGDSALYLCASSPPEYTDTQYFGPGTRLTVL.

V is TRBV29-1 and J is TRBJ2-5; 12 bases are a match to TRBD1. Germline lookup yields CDR1 SQVTM and CDR2 ANQGSEA. Unmatched junction bases numbered 4, after V lost 1 base and J lost 4 bases. This CDR3 contains 15 residues. This chain's CDR3 is CSVEAGDRGPETQYF. CDR3 DNA sequence: TGCAGCGTTGAAGCCGGGGACAGGGGGCCAGAGACCCAGTACTTC.

CDR3 region: CASTSTEGRNTEAFF. The DNA of the CDR3 is TGTGCCAGCACCAGTACAGAGGGCAGGAACACTGAAGCTTTCTTT. The chain joins TRBV11-1 to TRBJ1-1; D call uncertain. CDR3 length: 15 residues. The germline CDR1 and CDR2 sequences are SGHAT and FQDESV (reference sequence). V was cut by 7 bases and J by 1 base, with 16 bases left in between. Combining the CDR3 with reference TRBV11-1 and TRBJ1-1 gives the whole variable domain EAEVAQSPRYKITEKSQAVAFWCDPISGHATLYWYRQILGQGPELLVQFQDESVVDDSQLPKDRFSAERLKGVDSTLKIQPAELGDSAMYLCASTSTEGRNTEAFFGQGTRLTVV.

The V and J genes are TRBV6-6 and TRBJ2-7; D call uncertain. The CDR3 is made up of 14 amino acids. V lost 2 bases to trimming and J lost 3 bases, with 11 bases between them. CDR1 and CDR2 from the germline V gene are MNHNY and SVGAGI (reference sequence). The CDR3 nucleotides read TGTGCCAGCAGTTACGGACCCGCCCTCTACGAGCAGTACTTC. Residues: CASSYGPALYEQYF.

The chain employs TRBV25-1 and TRBJ2-1, with 9 bases lining up with TRBD2. J lost 10 bases, V lost 3 bases, and 10 bases had no gene match. This CDR3 region has 15 residues. Germline V gives CDR1 MGHDK, CDR2 SYGVNS. CDR3 protein: CASSDSLRGGDEQFF. For the CDR3, the DNA is TGTGCCAGCAGTGACTCCCTGCGGGGGGGAGACGAGCAGTTCTTC.

This clone has only one observation. The chain is built from TRBV9 and TRBJ2-6; perhaps TRBD1 as D (6 bases). Germline-derived CDR1 and CDR2 are SGDLS and YYNGEE. Trimming shortened V by 4 bases and J by 1 base, and 27 bases separated the two germline ends. This CDR3 has 21 residues. CDR3 DNA: TGTGCCAGCAGCACCAGAGTCCTACGGGACACCCCGAAATCTGGGGCCAACGTCCTGACTTTC. This codes for CASSTRVLRDTPKSGANVLTF.

V and J are TRBV2 and TRBJ2-2; D is perhaps TRBD1 (5 bases). The CDR3 runs 13 residues. Germline CDR1 is SNHLY and CDR2 is FYNNEI. V lost 3 bases and J 10 bases, leaving 12 bases between the germline ends. The DNA of the CDR3 is TGTGCCAGCAGTGAGGAACAGGTCCTGGAGCTGTTTTTT. Translated, it gives CASSEEQVLELFF.

DNA for the CDR3: TGTGCCAGCAGGAATCGGGACATCTTGAGGGAGACCCAGTACTTC. The encoded protein is CASRNRDILRETQYF. This chain uses TRBV6-1 with TRBJ2-5, with D possibly being TRBD1 (6 bases). Trimming took 6 bases from V and 5 from J, leaving 19 bases between them. This CDR3 region has 15 residues. Germline V lookup: CDR1 MNHNS, CDR2 SASEGT.

This clone was seen once. The chain carries TRBV2 and TRBJ1-4, with unresolved D. Between the trimmed V and J ends, which lost 6 bases and 8 bases, there was a span of 13 bases. The CDR3 loop spans 13 amino acids. Germline loops: CDR1 SNHLY, CDR2 FYNNEI. CDR3 coding DNA: TGTGCCAGCAGAGCCGACCAAAAGGAAAAACTGTTTTTT. Protein sequence: CASRADQKEKLFF.

The CDR3 spells CASSLDGNAWAEAFF. The CDR3 region has the DNA TGCGCCAGCAGCTTGGATGGGAATGCTTGGGCTGAAGCTTTCTTT. The rearrangement uses TRBV5-1 and TRBJ1-1; D gene unclear. Germline CDR1 and CDR2: SGHRS and YFSETQ. CDR3 length: 15 amino acids. V was cut by 0 bases and J by 6 bases, with 15 bases left in between.

The rearrangement uses TRBV7-2 and TRBJ2-6; no clear D gene. The CDR3 is 15 residues long. In germline, CDR1 is SGHTA, CDR2 FQGNSA. Trimming pared 1 base from V and 3 bases from J, leaving 7 bases between. This chain's CDR3 is CASSLGPGGANVLTF. Here the CDR3 DNA reads TGTGCCAGCAGCTTAGGCCCTGGTGGGGCCAACGTCCTGACTTTC.

This chain uses TRBV4-1 with TRBJ1-2; no clear D gene. Germline CDR1 and CDR2: MGHRA and YSYEKL. The V and J ends lost 0 bases and 4 bases respectively, with 12 bases between them. The length of the CDR3 is 15 residues. DNA of the CDR3: TGCGCCAGCAGCCAAGATCGAGGCAGGAGCTATGGCTACACCTTC. Amino acids: CASSQDRGRSYGYTF.

The chain has TRBV6-1 and TRBJ2-5, with D perhaps TRBD1 or TRBD2 (6 bases each). The CDR3 is made up of 16 amino acids. V dropped 4 bases and J dropped 2 bases, with 17 bases sitting between them. Per germline, CDR1 MNHNS and CDR2 SASEGT. The CDR3 region has the DNA TGTGCCAGCAGTGGTTGGAGGGGACAAATTCAAGAGACCCAGTACTTC. This encodes CASSGWRGQIQETQYF.

This chain connects TRBV7-9 to TRBJ2-3; D is perhaps TRBD1 (7 bases). This CDR3 has 16 residues. CDR1 SEHNR and CDR2 FQNEAQ come from the germline V gene (reference sequence). V was pared by 5 bases and J by 1 base, with 16 bases between. The chain's CDR3 is CASSPIDREGTDTQYF. The CDR3 nucleotides are TGTGCCAGCAGCCCGATTGACAGGGAGGGCACAGATACGCAGTATTTT.

The chain is built from TRBV2 and TRBJ1-2; 7 bases are a match to TRBD1. V gave up 2 bases and J gave up 8 bases; unmatched junction bases: 2. CDR1 is SNHLY and CDR2 is FYNNEI in the germline V gene. This CDR3 has 12 residues. The chain's CDR3 is CASSERGHGYTF. CDR3 DNA: TGTGCCAGCAGTGAAAGGGGGCACGGCTACACCTTC.

This clone was detected a few times. The identical CDR3 is also encoded by other nucleotide sequences in the sample. The V call is TRBV30, the J call TRBJ2-1; 7 nucleotides match TRBD2. The CDR3 length is 13 residues. J was trimmed by 6 bases and V by 2 bases; bases with no gene match: 4. CDR1 GTSNPN and CDR2 SVGIG come from the germline V gene (reference sequence). CDR3 in amino acids: CAWSRTGGNEQFF. The DNA of the CDR3 is TGTGCCTGGAGTAGGACGGGAGGCAATGAGCAGTTCTTC.

This sequence joins TRBV5-1 and TRBJ2-3, with TRBD2 matching over 7 bases. Losses at the gene ends were 8 bases for V and 0 bases for J; bases not matched to a gene: 12. The CDR3 length is 16 residues. In germline, CDR1 is SGHRS, CDR2 YFSETQ. CDR3 sequence reads: CASNPLISGSTDTQYF. CDR3 sequence (DNA): TGCGCCAGTAACCCTCTTATTAGCGGGAGCACAGATACGCAGTATTTT.

This chain connects TRBV10-3 to TRBJ1-2; possible D gene TRBD1, 5 bases. Per germline, CDR1 ENHRY and CDR2 SYGVKD. This CDR3 is built from 14 residues. Trimming removed 4 bases from V and 8 bases from J, with 17 bases in between. The CDR3 reads CAISGTGEPRGYTF. Written as DNA, the CDR3 is TGTGCCATCAGTGGAACGGGGGAGCCAAGAGGCTACACCTTC.

The J gene is TRBJ2-1, the V gene TRBV5-1; 12 nucleotides align to TRBD2. Germline V gives CDR1 SGHRS, CDR2 YFSETQ. The V and J ends lost 4 bases and 5 bases, in that order; junction bases with no gene match: 4. This CDR3 is built from 15 residues. The DNA for the CDR3 is TGCGCCAGCAGCCGGTGGACTAGCGGGGACAATGAGCAGTTCTTC. Translation gives CASSRWTSGDNEQFF.

This chain joins TRBV7-3 and TRBJ2-2; the match to TRBD2 covers 14 bases. The CDR3 extends over 17 amino acids. Trimming cost V 5 bases and J 4 bases; bases outside gene matches: 6. Per the germline V gene, CDR1 is SGHTA and CDR2 is FQGTGA. This CDR3 reads CASSPSGTSGSTGELFF. The CDR3 DNA follows: TGTGCCAGCAGCCCTTCTGGGACTAGCGGGAGCACCGGGGAGCTGTTTTTT.

The chain has TRBV4-2 and TRBJ2-1; 10 bases line up with TRBD2. The trim removed 3 bases at V and 0 bases at J, leaving 11 bases unmatched. The CDR3 extends over 19 amino acids. Germline CDR1 reads LGHNA; CDR2 reads YNFKEQ. The CDR3 loop reads CASSHNPSSGSTSYNEQFF. For the CDR3, the DNA is TGTGCCAGCAGCCACAACCCTTCTAGCGGGAGTACCTCCTACAATGAGCAGTTCTTC.

The V gene is TRBV28, the J gene TRBJ1-2; D gene ambiguous. The CDR3 has 13 residues. V was trimmed by 5 bases and J by 4 bases, leaving 11 bases between them. Germline V gene lookup returns CDR1 MDHEN and CDR2 SYDVKM. The CDR3 nucleotides read TGTGCCAGCAGTCGAGGGTTTGGCTATGGCTACACCTTC. This sequence encodes CASSRGFGYGYTF.

V and J are TRBV11-3 and TRBJ2-3; perhaps TRBD1 as D (6 bases). CDR1 and CDR2 from the germline V gene are SGHNT and YENEEA. The CDR3 consists of 15 residues. Trimming shortened V by 3 bases and J by 5 bases, and 15 bases separated the two germline ends. The CDR3: CASSLGTLLGDTQYF. The CDR3 DNA reads as TGTGCCAGCAGCTTGGGGACACTACTGGGAGATACGCAGTATTTT.

The rearrangement uses TRBV4-3 and TRBJ2-3; D remains unclear. Germline CDR1 and CDR2: LGHNA and YSLEER. V lost 3 bases to trimming and J lost 1 base, with 17 bases between them. CDR3 length: 17 amino acids. CDR3: CASSQRPLEAGTDTQYF. The CDR3 nucleotides are TGCGCCAGCAGCCAGAGGCCCCTAGAGGCAGGCACAGATACGCAGTATTTT.

The chain joins TRBV9 to TRBJ2-3; TRBD1 might be the D (5 bases). CDR3 length: 15 amino acids. Germline V gene lookup returns CDR1 SGDLS and CDR2 YYNGEE. V lost 5 bases and J 3 bases, leaving 16 bases between the germline ends. CDR3 sequence (DNA): TGTGCCAGCAGTCTAAAGGGGAATCCAACAGATACGCAGTATTTT. Translation gives CASSLKGNPTDTQYF.